This TCR beta chain originates from a study of shared clonotypes between healthy human individuals. The table lists this clone with a count of one. Partitioning of CD4+ cells yielded a CD45RA+ naive subset and a CD45RA-negative memory subset. J lost 4 bases, V lost 3 bases, and 5 bases had no gene match. CDR1 is GTSNPN, CDR2 SVGIG, per germline (reference sequence). CDR3 length equals 14 residues. Assay used: immunoSEQ multiplex PCR; TCRdb lists only in-frame clones, some missing. The table has some 1,100,000 clones, 75% to 80% seen once. Sequenced input: memory CD4+ T cells from PBMCs. The subset here: CD45RA-negative fraction. This receptor was obtained from a man between 18 and 29 years old in good health. Some clones in this sample may be carry-over from other donors' samples. The V and J genes are TRBV30 and TRBJ2-2; 7 bases map to TRBD2. Written as DNA, the CDR3 is TGTGCCTGGAGCCGCGGGGGTTCCACCGGGGAGCTGTTTTTT. Its translation: CAWSRGGSTGELFF. Using reference TRBV30 and TRBJ2-2 for the parts outside the CDR3, the full variable domain is SQTIHQWPATLVQPVGSPLSLECTVEGTSNPNLYWYRQAAGRGLQLLFYSVGIGQISSEVPQNLSASRPQDRQFILSSKKLLLSDSGFYLCAWSRGGSTGELFFGEGSRLTVL.